This T cell receptor (beta chain) came from a study of shared clonotypes between healthy human individuals. Study-level points and caveats: Larger estimated richness was generally recorded for naive subsets relative to memory subsets.

Per the original data handling: Sequence data from immunoSEQ were junction-only and lacked quality scores; consequently, filtering differed. TCRdb's table, derived via immunoSEQ multiplex PCR, lists solely in-frame clones and lacks some. From that table come the V and J calls and clone size; the DNA was used to work out D and trimming. The top ten hold 0.1% to 0.15% of the sample, which has a few million clones, approximately 95% seen once. Only one count was recorded for this clone. The antigen is undetermined. CDR1 SNHLY and CDR2 FYNNEI come from the germline V gene. Trimming removed 1 base at V and 6 bases at J, with 10 bases between. The CDR3 extends over 14 amino acids.

The receptor was isolated from a young man in good health. The chain links TRBV2 to TRBJ1-5; TRBD1 is a possible D gene (6 bases). Material for sequencing was naive CD4+ T cells sorted from blood. Subset described: CD45RA+ positively selected. CDR3 in amino acids: CASSEEGGIQPQHF. CDR3 sequence (DNA): TGTGCCAGCAGTGAAGAGGGGGGGATTCAGCCCCAGCATTTT.